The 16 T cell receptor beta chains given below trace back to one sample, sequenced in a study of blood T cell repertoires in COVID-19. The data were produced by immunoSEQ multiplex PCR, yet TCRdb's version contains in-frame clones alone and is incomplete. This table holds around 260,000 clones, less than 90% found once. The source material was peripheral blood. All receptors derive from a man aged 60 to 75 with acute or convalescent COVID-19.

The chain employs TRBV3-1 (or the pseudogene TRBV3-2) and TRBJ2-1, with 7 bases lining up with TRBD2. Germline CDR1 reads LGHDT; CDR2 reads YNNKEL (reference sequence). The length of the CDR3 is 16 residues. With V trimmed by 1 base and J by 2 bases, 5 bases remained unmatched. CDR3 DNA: TGTGCCAGCAGCCAAGCCCGGGAGGCCACCTACAATGAGCAGTTCTTC. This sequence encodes CASSQAREATYNEQFF.

CDR3 residues: CSVEGGGTSRETQYF. The CDR3 DNA reads as TGCAGCGTTGAAGGAGGAGGGACTAGCAGAGAGACCCAGTACTTC. This chain joins TRBV29-1 and TRBJ2-5; 9 nucleotides line up with TRBD2. CDR3 length: 15 amino acids. J lost 4 bases, V lost 1 base, and 7 bases had no gene match. Germline V gene lookup returns CDR1 SQVTM and CDR2 ANQGSEA.

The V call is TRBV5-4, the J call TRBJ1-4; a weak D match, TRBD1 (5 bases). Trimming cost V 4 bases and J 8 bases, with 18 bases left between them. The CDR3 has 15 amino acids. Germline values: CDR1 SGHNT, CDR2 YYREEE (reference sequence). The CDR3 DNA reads TGTGCCAGCAGCCGGGGAGGGGCAGGAGAGGAAAAACTGTTTTTT. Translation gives CASSRGGAGEEKLFF. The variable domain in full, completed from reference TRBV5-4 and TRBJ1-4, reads ETGVTQSPTHLIKTRGQQVTLRCSSQSGHNTVSWYQQALGQGPQFIFQYYREEENGRGNFPPRFSGLQFPNYSSELNVNALELDDSALYLCASSRGGAGEEKLFFGSGTQLSVL.

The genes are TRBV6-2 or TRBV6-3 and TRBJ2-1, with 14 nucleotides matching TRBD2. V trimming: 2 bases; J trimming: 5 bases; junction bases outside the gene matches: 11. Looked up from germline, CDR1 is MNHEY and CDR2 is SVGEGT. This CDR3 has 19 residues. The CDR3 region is CASSYAGTSGSRSNNEQFF. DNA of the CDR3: TGTGCCAGCAGTTACGCCGGGACTAGCGGGAGCAGGTCGAACAATGAGCAGTTCTTC.

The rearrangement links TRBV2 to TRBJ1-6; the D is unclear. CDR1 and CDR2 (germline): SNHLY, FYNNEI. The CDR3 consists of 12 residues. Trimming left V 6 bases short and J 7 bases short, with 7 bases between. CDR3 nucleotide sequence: TGTGCCAGCAGACAGACAAATTCACCCCTCCACTTT. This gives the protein CASRQTNSPLHF.

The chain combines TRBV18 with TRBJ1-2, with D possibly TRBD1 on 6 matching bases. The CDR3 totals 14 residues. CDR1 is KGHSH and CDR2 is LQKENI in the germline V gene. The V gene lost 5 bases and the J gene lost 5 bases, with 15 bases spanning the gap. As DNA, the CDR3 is TGTGCCAGCTCAAGAGGGGGTCTGGAGTATGGCTACACCTTC. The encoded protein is CASSRGGLEYGYTF.

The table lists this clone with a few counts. The CDR3 nucleotides are TGTGCCAGCTCACCAAGAGGAAGGAACATGATGGCAGTAACTGGGGCCAACGTCCTGACTTTC. This translates into CASSPRGRNMMAVTGANVLTF. The genes are TRBV18 and TRBJ2-6; D is unresolved. The V and J ends lost 2 bases and 2 bases respectively, with 25 bases between them. CDR1 KGHSH and CDR2 LQKENI come from the germline V gene. The CDR3 covers 21 residues.

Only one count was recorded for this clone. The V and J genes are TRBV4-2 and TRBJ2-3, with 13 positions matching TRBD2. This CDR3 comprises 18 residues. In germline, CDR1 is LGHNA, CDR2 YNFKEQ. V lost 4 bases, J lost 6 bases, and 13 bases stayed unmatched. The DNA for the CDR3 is TGTGCCAGCAGCCCCAAGAAATTGGGACTAGCGGGATCGGATACGCAGTATTTT. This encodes CASSPKKLGLAGSDTQYF.

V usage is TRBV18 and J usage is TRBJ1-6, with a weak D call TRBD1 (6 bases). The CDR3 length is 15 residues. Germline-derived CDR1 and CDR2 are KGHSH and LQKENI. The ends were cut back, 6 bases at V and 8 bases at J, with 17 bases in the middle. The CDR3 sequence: CASSSSGGLDSPLHF. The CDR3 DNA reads TGTGCCAGCTCCTCATCGGGGGGGCTCGATTCACCCCTCCACTTT.

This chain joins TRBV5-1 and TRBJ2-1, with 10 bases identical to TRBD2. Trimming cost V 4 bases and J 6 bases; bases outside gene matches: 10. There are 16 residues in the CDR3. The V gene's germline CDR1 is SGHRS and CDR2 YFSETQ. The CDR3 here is CASSTDLAGAINEQFF. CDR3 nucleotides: TGCGCCAGCAGCACGGACCTAGCGGGGGCTATCAATGAGCAGTTCTTC.

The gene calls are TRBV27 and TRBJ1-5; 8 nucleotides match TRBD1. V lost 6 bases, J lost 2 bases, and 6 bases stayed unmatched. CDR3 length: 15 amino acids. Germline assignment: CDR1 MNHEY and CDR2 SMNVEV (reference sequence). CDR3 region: CASRTTGVGNQPQHF. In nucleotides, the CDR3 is TGTGCCAGCAGAACGACAGGGGTTGGCAATCAGCCCCAGCATTTT.

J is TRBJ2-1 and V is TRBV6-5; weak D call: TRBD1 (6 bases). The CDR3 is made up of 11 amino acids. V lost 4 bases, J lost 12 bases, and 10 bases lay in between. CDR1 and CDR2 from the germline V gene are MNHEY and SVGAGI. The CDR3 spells CASSLQGWQFF. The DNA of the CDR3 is TGTGCCAGCAGTTTACAGGGTTGGCAGTTCTTC.

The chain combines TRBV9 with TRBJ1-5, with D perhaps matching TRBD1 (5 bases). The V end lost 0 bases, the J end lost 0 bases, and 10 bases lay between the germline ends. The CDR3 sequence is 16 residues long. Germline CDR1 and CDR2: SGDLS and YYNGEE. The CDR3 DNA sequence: TGTGCCAGCAGCGTAGGGCCGGGGGATAGCAATCAGCCCCAGCATTTT. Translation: CASSVGPGDSNQPQHF.

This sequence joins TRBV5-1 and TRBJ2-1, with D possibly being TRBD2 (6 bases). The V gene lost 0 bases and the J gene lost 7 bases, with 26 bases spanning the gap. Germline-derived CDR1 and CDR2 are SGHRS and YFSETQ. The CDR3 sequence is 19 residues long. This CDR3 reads CASSLVVLRRTGAGNEQFF. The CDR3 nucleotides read TGCGCCAGCAGCTTGGTCGTCTTAAGGCGTACGGGAGCAGGGAATGAGCAGTTCTTC. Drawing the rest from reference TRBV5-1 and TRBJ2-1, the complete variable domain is KAGVTQTPRYLIKTRGQQVTLSCSPISGHRSVSWYQQTPGQGLQFLFEYFSETQRNKGNFPGRFSGRQFSNSRSEMNVSTLELGDSALYLCASSLVVLRRTGAGNEQFFGPGTRLTVL.

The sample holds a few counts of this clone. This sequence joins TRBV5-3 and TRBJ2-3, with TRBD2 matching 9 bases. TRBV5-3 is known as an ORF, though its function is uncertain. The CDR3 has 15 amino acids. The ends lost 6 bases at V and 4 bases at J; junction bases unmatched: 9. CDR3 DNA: TGTGCCAGAACCGTAGCGGGAGAGGGGCCAGATACGCAGTATTTT. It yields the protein CARTVAGEGPDTQYF.

CDR3 loop: CASSTTQEQAINEQFF. In DNA form, the CDR3 reads TGTGCCAGCTCCACCACCCAAGAACAGGCCATCAATGAGCAGTTCTTC. The chain links TRBV18 to TRBJ2-1, with D possibly being TRBD1 (5 bases). CDR1 is KGHSH and CDR2 is LQKENI in the germline V gene. This CDR3 contains 16 residues. The V end was cut by 6 bases, the J end by 6 bases, with 21 bases between. Complete variable domain (other parts from reference TRBV18 and TRBJ2-1): NAGVMQNPRHLVRRRGQEARLRCSPMKGHSHVYWYRQLPEEGLKFMVYLQKENIIDESGMPKERFSAEFPKEGPSILRIQQVVRGDSAAYFCASSTTQEQAINEQFFGPGTRLTVL.